This T cell receptor (beta chain) was sequenced for a study of beta chain features in type 1 diabetes. The study reverse transcribed the entire isolated RNA, so it sequenced expressed TCRB transcripts. Clones were sequenced by immunoSEQ multiplex PCR, and TCRdb holds only the in-frame ones, with some missing. The table has approximately 270,000 clones, around 15% seen once. Purities in excess of 95% were seen in all sorted populations. Study results and caveats: A moderate, significant TCRB CDR3 shortening appeared in type 1 diabetes across four CD4+ subsets. PCR might pick shorter templates more often, in the same way for patients and controls.

As concerns this clone: Antigen specificity is unknown.

CDR1 and CDR2 (germline): SGHRS, YFSETQ. J lost 7 bases, V lost 1 base, and 7 bases had no gene match. This CDR3 contains 14 residues. Input material: naive CD4+ T cells from blood. The gene calls are TRBV5-1 and TRBJ1-1, with 7 bases lining up with TRBD1. This sequence originates from a man aged 25-40 years with type 1 diabetes. The CDR3 spells CASSLYKGAGEAFF. CDR3 in DNA: TGCGCCAGCAGCTTGTATAAGGGGGCGGGTGAAGCTTTCTTT.